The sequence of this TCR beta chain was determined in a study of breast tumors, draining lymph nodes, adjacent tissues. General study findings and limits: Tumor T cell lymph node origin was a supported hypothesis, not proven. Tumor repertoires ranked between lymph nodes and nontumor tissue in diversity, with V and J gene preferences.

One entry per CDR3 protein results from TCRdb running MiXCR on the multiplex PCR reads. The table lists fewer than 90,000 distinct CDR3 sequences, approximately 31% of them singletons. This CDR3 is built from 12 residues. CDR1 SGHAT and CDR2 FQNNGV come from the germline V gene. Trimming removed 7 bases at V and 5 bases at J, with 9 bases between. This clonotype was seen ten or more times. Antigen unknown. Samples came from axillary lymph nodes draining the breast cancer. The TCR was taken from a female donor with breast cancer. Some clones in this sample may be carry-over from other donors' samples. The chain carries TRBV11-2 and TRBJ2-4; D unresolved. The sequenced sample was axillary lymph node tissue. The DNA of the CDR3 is TGTGCCAGCAAAGGCAGACAAAACATTCAGTACTTC. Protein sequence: CASKGRQNIQYF. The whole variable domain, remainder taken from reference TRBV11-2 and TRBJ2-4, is EAGVAQSPRYKIIEKRQSVAFWCNPISGHATLYWYQQILGQGPKLLIQFQNNGVVDDSQLPKDRFSAERLKGVDSTLKIQPAKLEDSAVYLCASKGRQNIQYFGAGTRLSVL.